A selection of T cell receptor beta chains follows, all from one sample in a study of T-cell memory formation after mild COVID-19. TCRdb called the 5' RACE reads again in MiXCR, with one record for every CDR3 protein. The sample includes over 70,000 distinct CDR3 sequences, roughly 16% of them seen just once. The sample comprised PBMCs or a T cell subset sorted from them (not recorded which). These receptor sequences come from a man aged 18 to 29 who had mild COVID-19 (a few samples of this study predate the infection). Cell type and time point are not known. CDR3s leave out the opening cysteine and the closing phenylalanine or tryptophan.

J gene: TRBJ2-2; V gene: TRBV29-1; CDR3 protein: SVETGCPTELF
J gene: TRBJ2-3; V gene: TRBV29-1; CDR3 protein: SVGHGGTDTQY
J gene: TRBJ2-3; V gene: TRBV11-2; CDR3 protein: ASTRGGPQSTQY
J gene: TRBJ2-2; V gene: TRBV4-3; CDR3 protein: ASSQEARGNTGELF
J gene: TRBJ2-5; V gene: TRBV20-1; CDR3 protein: SAGGDRPEETQY
J gene: TRBJ1-1; V gene: TRBV27; CDR3 protein: ASSRYMNTEAF
J gene: TRBJ2-3; V gene: TRBV5-1; CDR3 protein: ASSFYGGKTDTQY
J gene: TRBJ2-1; V gene: TRBV5-6; CDR3 protein: ASSGTDYYRNEQF
J gene: TRBJ2-2; V gene: TRBV7-9; CDR3 protein: ASSATATGELF
J gene: TRBJ2-3; V gene: TRBV10-2; CDR3 protein: ASGGGPDTQY
J gene: TRBJ2-7; V gene: TRBV19; CDR3 protein: ASSIETGPEQY
J gene: TRBJ2-3; V gene: TRBV20-1; CDR3 protein: SARDHAGPTDTQY
J gene: TRBJ1-3; V gene: TRBV14; CDR3 protein: ASRKMGSGNTIY
J gene: TRBJ1-5; V gene: TRBV6-5; CDR3 protein: ASSPTGPNQPQH
J gene: TRBJ2-3; V gene: TRBV12-3/TRBV12-4; CDR3 protein: ASSSGRDSGGADTQY
J gene: TRBJ2-1; V gene: TRBV20-1; CDR3 protein: SGDSYNEQF
J gene: TRBJ1-3; V gene: TRBV30; CDR3 protein: AWSTGNTIY
J gene: TRBJ2-6; V gene: TRBV4-2; CDR3 protein: ASSQDDTPSGANVLT
J gene: TRBJ2-3; V gene: TRBV27; CDR3 protein: ASSSLVFDTQY
J gene: TRBJ2-1; V gene: TRBV13; CDR3 protein: ASSEGRQNYNEQF
J gene: TRBJ2-6; V gene: TRBV12-3/TRBV12-4; CDR3 protein: ASRPSSGANVLT
J gene: TRBJ1-6; V gene: TRBV6-2/TRBV6-3; CDR3 protein: ASSYSITSGTGENSPLH
J gene: TRBJ2-1; V gene: TRBV5-1; CDR3 protein: ASSLRGPEQF
J gene: TRBJ2-7; V gene: TRBV20-1; CDR3 protein: SAEPQGYEQY
J gene: TRBJ2-1; V gene: TRBV20-1; CDR3 protein: SARERGRYNEQF
J gene: TRBJ1-6; V gene: TRBV5-4; CDR3 protein: ASSWGTWQRSPLH
J gene: TRBJ1-4; V gene: TRBV27; CDR3 protein: ASSLRGRFTLGEKLF
J gene: TRBJ1-1; V gene: TRBV25-1; CDR3 protein: ASSANRGTEAF
J gene: TRBJ1-2; V gene: TRBV4-3; CDR3 protein: ASSQDATALYGYT
J gene: TRBJ1-2; V gene: TRBV20-1; CDR3 protein: SANELFGRGYGGYT
J gene: TRBJ1-2; V gene: TRBV6-5; CDR3 protein: ASSYSIRGDYGYT
J gene: TRBJ1-6; V gene: TRBV4-1; CDR3 protein: ASSQDRTDGSPLH
J gene: TRBJ1-1; V gene: TRBV6-5; CDR3 protein: ASSYSDRGPEAF
J gene: TRBJ1-1; V gene: TRBV12-3/TRBV12-4; CDR3 protein: ASTPGRNTEAF
J gene: TRBJ2-3; V gene: TRBV7-3; CDR3 protein: ASSLADTQY
J gene: TRBJ2-3; V gene: TRBV12-3/TRBV12-4; CDR3 protein: ASNLEGGPTDTQY
J gene: TRBJ2-2; V gene: TRBV29-1; CDR3 protein: SVGAPGAGTGELF
J gene: TRBJ1-6; V gene: TRBV15; CDR3 protein: ATSRGRGDAYNSPLH